The T cell receptor (beta chain) described here comes from a study of T cell repertoires in cytomegalovirus infection. Study outcomes and limitations: Carriage of CMV together with the relevant HLA was identifiable through cumulative public TCR beta family frequency.

This clonotype showed up many times. Antigen: not known. Using its own MiXCR run on the reads, TCRdb lists one record per CDR3 protein. This sample carries some 220,000 distinct CDR3 sequences, roughly an eighth of them seen once, and the ten largest clones take 1.5% to 2%. The CDR3 length is 17 residues. The J segment lost 3 bases and the V segment lost 0 bases, leaving 8 bases of the junction unmatched. In germline, CDR1 is SEHNR, CDR2 FQNEAQ (reference sequence). Sequencing input: PBMCs. This chain connects TRBV7-9 to TRBJ1-3, with TRBD1 matching 7 bases. This TCR was sampled from a human donor in good health (CMV status not recorded). Some clones in this sample may be carry-over from other donors' samples. The DNA for the CDR3 is TGTGCCAGCAGCTTAGCGACGGGGACAGACAATGGAAACACCATATATTTT. Amino acid sequence: CASSLATGTDNGNTIYF. Full variable domain (rest looked up from reference TRBV7-9 and TRBJ1-3): DTGVSQNPRHKITKRGQNVTFRCDPISEHNRLYWYRQTLGQGPEFLTYFQNEAQLEKSRLLSDRFSAERPKGSFSTLEIQRTEQGDSAMYLCASSLATGTDNGNTIYFGEGSWLTVV.